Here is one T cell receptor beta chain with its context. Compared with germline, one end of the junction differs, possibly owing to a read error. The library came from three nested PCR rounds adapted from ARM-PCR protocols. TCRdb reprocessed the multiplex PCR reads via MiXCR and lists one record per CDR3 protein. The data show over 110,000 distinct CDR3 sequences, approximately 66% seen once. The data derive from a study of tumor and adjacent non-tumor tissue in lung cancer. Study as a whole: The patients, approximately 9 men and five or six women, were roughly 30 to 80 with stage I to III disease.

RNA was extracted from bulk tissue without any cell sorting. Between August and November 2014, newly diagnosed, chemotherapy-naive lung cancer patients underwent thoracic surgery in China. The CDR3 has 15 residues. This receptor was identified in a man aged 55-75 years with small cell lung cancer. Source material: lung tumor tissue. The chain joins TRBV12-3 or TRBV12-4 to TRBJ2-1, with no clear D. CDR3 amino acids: CTSTDTEKSNNEQLF. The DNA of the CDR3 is TGTACCAGCACCGATACAGAGAAAAGTAACAATGAGCAGTTATTC.